This TCR beta chain was sequenced in a study of T cells in Graves' hyperthyroidism and ophthalmopathy. The CDR3 runs to 14 residues. CDR1 MDHEN and CDR2 SYDVKM come from the germline V gene. V lost 2 bases, J lost 5 bases, and 13 bases lay in between. The source material, RNA transcripts, was used to amplify TCR beta CDR3 regions. An initial round of RT-PCR targeting the TCR CDR3 relied on the HTBI primer set. Using its own MiXCR run on the multiplex PCR reads, TCRdb lists one record per CDR3 protein. The data contain fewer than 650,000 distinct CDR3 sequences, about 15% of them seen just once; the ten biggest clones take up about 3.9%. Points on this clonotype: The target antigen is unknown.

General study findings and limits: Blood held most thyroid clonotypes expanded above 0.001 frequency.

Uncontrolled infection, other autoimmune disease, pregnancy or lactation barred patients from enrollment. PBMCs came from more than 9 ml fresh peripheral blood. The receptor's source is a middle-aged woman with Graves' ophthalmopathy. Sequenced: blood. This chain connects TRBV28 to TRBJ2-7; weak D call: TRBD2 (7 bases). This CDR3 reads CASSLGGASDEQYF. The CDR3 DNA follows: TGTGCCAGCAGTTTAGGGGGGGCGAGCGACGAGCAGTACTTC. The variable domain in full, completed from reference TRBV28 and TRBJ2-7, reads DVKVTQSSRYLVKRTGEKVFLECVQDMDHENMFWYRQDPGLGLRLIYFSYDVKMKEKGDIPEGYSVSREKKERFSLILESASTNQTSMYLCASSLGGASDEQYFGPGTRLTVT.